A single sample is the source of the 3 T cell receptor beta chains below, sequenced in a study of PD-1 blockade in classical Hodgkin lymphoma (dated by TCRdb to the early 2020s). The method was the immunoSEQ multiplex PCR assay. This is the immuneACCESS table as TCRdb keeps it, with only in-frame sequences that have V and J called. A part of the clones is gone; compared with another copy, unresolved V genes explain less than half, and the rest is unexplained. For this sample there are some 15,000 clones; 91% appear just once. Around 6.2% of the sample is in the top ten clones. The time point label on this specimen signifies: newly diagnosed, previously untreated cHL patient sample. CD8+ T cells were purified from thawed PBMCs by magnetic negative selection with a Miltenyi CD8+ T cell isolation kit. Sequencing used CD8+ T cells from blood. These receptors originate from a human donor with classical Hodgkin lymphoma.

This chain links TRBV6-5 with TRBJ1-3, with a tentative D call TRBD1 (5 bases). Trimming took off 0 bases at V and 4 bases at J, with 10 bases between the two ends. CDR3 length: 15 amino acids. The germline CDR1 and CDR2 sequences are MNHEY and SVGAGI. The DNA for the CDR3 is TGTGCCAGCAGTTACTCGGGGGAAGCCGGAAACACCATATATTTT. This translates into CASSYSGEAGNTIYF.

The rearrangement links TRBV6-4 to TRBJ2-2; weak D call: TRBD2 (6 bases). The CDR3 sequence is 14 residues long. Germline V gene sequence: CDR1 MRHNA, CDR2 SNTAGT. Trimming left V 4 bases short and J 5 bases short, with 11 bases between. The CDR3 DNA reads TGTGCCAGCAGTGCGGAGGGCCTTACCGGGGAGCTGTTTTTT. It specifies CASSAEGLTGELFF.

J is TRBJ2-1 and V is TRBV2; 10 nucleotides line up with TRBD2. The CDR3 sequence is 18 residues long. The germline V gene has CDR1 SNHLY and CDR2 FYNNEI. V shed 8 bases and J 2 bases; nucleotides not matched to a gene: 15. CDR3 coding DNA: TGTGCCAGCGTTAGTAGCGGGAGGAGGGGCTTTACCTACAATGAGCAGTTCTTC. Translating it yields CASVSSGRRGFTYNEQFF.